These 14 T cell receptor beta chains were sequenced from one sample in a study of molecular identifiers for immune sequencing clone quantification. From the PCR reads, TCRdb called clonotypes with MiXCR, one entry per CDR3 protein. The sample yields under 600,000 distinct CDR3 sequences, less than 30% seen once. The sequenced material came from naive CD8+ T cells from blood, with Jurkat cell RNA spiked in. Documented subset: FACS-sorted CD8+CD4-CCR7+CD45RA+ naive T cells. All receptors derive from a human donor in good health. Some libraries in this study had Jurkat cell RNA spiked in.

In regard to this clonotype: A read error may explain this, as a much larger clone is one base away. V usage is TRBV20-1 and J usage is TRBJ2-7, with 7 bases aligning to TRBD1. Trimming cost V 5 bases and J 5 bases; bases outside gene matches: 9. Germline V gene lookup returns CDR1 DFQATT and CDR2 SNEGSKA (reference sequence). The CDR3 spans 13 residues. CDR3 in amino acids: CSAAGTEFHEQYF. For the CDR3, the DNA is TGCAGTGCTGCCGGGACAGAGTTCCACGAGCAGTACTTC.

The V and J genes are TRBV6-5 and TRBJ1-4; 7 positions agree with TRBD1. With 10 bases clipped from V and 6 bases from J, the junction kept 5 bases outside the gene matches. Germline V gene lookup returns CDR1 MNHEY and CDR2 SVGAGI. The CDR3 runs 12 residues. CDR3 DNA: TGTGCCACCGGAGACAGGGATGAAAAACTGTTTTTT. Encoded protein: CATGDRDEKLFF.

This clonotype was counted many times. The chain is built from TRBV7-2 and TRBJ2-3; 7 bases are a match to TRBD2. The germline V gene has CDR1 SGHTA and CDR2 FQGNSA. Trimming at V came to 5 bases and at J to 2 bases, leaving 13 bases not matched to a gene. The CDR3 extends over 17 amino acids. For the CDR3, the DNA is TGTGCCAGCAGCCTCCAAACTAGCGCAAAATTCACAGATACGCAGTATTTT. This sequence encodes CASSLQTSAKFTDTQYF. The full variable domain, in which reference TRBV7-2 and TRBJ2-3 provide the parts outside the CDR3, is GAGVSQSPSNKVTEKGKDVELRCDPISGHTALYWYRQSLGQGLEFLIYFQGNSAPDKSGLPSDRFSAERTGGSVSTLTIQRTQQEDSAVYLCASSLQTSAKFTDTQYFGPGTRLTVL.

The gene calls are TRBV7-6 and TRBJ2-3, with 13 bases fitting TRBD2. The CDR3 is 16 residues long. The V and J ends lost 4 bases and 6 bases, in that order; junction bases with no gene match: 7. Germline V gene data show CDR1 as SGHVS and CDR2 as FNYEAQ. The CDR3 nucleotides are TGTGCCAGCAGCTCCGGACTAGCGGGGGTGCGGGATACGCAGTATTTT. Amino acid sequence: CASSSGLAGVRDTQYF.

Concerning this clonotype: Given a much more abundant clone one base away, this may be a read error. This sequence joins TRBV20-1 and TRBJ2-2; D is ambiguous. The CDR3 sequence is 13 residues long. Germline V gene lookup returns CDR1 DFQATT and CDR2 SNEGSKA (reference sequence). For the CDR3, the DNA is TGCAGAGCCCTTGGGCCGAACACCGGGGAGCTGTTTTTT. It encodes CRALGPNTGELFF.

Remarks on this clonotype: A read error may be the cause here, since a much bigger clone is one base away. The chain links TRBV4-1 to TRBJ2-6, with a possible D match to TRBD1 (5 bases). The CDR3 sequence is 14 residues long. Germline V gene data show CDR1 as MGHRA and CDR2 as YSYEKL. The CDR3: CASNQAGGANVLTF. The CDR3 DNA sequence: TGCGCCAGCAACCAAGCAGGGGGGGCCAACGTCCTGACTTTC.

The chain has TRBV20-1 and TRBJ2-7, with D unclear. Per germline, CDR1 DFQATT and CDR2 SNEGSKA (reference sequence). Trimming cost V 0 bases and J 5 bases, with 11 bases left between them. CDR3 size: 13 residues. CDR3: CSAREVDLNEQYF. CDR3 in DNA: TGCAGTGCTAGAGAAGTGGATTTGAACGAGCAGTACTTC.

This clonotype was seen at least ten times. The CDR3 protein is CAWSASHNTEAFF. CDR3 DNA: TGTGCCTGGAGCGCCAGTCACAACACTGAAGCTTTCTTT. V usage is TRBV30 and J usage is TRBJ1-1; D remains ambiguous. With 3 bases removed from V and 2 bases from J, the gap between germline ends came to 10 bases. The CDR3 runs to 13 residues. CDR1 and CDR2 from the germline V gene are GTSNPN and SVGIG (reference sequence).

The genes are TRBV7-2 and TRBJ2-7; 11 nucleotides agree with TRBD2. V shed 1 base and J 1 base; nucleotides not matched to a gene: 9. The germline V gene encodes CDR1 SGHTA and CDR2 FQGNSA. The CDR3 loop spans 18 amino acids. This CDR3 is CASSLVSGTSGPSYEQYF. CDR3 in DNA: TGTGCCAGCAGCTTAGTGAGCGGGACTAGCGGTCCTTCCTACGAGCAGTACTTC.

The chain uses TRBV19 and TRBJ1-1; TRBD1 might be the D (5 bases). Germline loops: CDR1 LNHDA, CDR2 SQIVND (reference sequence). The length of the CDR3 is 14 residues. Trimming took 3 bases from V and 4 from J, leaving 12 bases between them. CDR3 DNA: TGTGCCAGTAGTATTCTTCGGGGCTCCACTGAAGCTTTCTTT. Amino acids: CASSILRGSTEAFF.

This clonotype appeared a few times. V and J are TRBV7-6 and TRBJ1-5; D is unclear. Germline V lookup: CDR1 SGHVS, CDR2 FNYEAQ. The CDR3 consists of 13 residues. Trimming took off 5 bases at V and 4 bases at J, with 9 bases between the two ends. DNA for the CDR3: TGTGCCAGCAGCGCTTGGGAAAATCAGCCCCAGCATTTT. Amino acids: CASSAWENQPQHF.

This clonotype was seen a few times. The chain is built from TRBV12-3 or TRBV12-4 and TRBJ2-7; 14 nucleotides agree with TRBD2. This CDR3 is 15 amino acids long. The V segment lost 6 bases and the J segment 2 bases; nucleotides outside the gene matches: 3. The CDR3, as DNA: TGTGCCAGCAGAACGACTAGCGGGGGGGCCTACGAGCAGTACTTC. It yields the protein CASRTTSGGAYEQYF.

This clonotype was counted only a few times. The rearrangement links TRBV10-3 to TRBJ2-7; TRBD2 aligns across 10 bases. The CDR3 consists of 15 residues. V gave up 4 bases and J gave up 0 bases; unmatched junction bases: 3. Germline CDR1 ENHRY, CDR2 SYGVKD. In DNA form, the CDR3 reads TGTGCCATCAGTGGTAGCGGGAGGTACTCCTACGAGCAGTACTTC. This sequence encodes CAISGSGRYSYEQYF.

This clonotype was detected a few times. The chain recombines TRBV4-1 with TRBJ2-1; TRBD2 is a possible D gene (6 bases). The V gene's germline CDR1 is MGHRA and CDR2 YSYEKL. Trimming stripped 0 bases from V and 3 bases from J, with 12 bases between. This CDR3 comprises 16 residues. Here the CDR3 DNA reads TGCGCCAGCAGCCAAGAAGGGGCTAGCGTCTACAATGAGCAGTTCTTC. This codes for CASSQEGASVYNEQFF.